This T cell receptor (beta chain) was sequenced in a study of blood T cells in healthy people across ages. The study, taken as a whole, reports: The study found TCR beta diversity correlated strongly with naive T cell percentage. Unsorted PBMCs prevented conclusive naive versus antigen-experienced comparison.

In this sample, this clonotype turned up a few times. As yet, its antigen is unknown. The CDR3 spans 15 residues. CDR1 is MNHNY and CDR2 is SVGAGI in the germline V gene (reference sequence). Trimming cost V 0 bases and J 11 bases; bases outside gene matches: 8. Sample-barcoded 5' priming and a J-beta primer mix drove a second PCR of about 7 to 12 cycles. TCRdb re-called the 5' RACE reads through MiXCR, storing one row per CDR3 protein. The profile shows 800,000 to 950,000 distinct CDR3 sequences, about 28% of them singletons. These data also formed part of another study, on T cells of mothers and their children. This second study says: In related and unrelated pairs alike, thymic selection shapes TCR recombination output, with inherited differences minor.

The chain recombines TRBV6-6 with TRBJ2-1, with TRBD2 matching 9 bases. Material: blood. This receptor was identified in a middle-aged woman in good health. The CDR3 coding sequence is TGTGCCAGCAGTTACTCTGCGGGGGGGCGCGATCAGCAGTTCTTC. Its protein is CASSYSAGGRDQQFF.